What follows are 25 T cell receptor beta chains derived from one specimen sequenced in a study of T-cell memory formation after mild COVID-19. TCRdb processed the 5' RACE reads anew with MiXCR; each CDR3 protein has one entry. Of about 560,000 distinct CDR3 sequences in the sample, roughly 22% were seen once. Sample: PBMCs or a T cell subset sorted from them (not recorded which). These receptors were collected from an adult woman who had mild COVID-19 (a few samples of this study predate the infection). Cell type and time point are not known.

This clonotype was detected many times. The genes are TRBV12-3 or TRBV12-4 and TRBJ2-1, with TRBD1 identical over 8 bases. J lost 5 bases, V lost 6 bases, and 3 bases had no gene match. This CDR3 is built from 13 residues. This CDR3 is CASRTGVNNEQFF. For the CDR3, the DNA is TGTGCCAGCAGGACAGGGGTAAACAATGAGCAGTTCTTC.

The table lists this clonotype with a few counts. In DNA form, the CDR3 reads TGTGCCAGCAAACCAGCGGGAGGGCCGAACGAGCAGTACTTC. As protein: CASKPAGGPNEQYF. The gene calls are TRBV6-5 and TRBJ2-7; TRBD2 matches at 10 bases. The CDR3 contains 14 residues. V trimming: 7 bases; J trimming: 5 bases; junction bases outside the gene matches: 8. Germline values: CDR1 MNHEY, CDR2 SVGAGI.

The rearrangement uses TRBV6-2 or TRBV6-3 and TRBJ2-7; D assignment may be TRBD1 or TRBD2 (6 bases each). This CDR3 is built from 14 residues. The V end lost 2 bases, the J end lost 6 bases, and 14 bases lay between the germline ends. The germline V gene encodes CDR1 MNHEY and CDR2 SVGEGT. The CDR3 nucleotides are TGTGCCAGCAGTTACAGCCGGGGGCACTTCGAGCAGTACTTC. Translation: CASSYSRGHFEQYF.

Many counts were recorded for this clonotype. The rearrangement uses TRBV5-1 and TRBJ2-1; the match to TRBD1 covers 11 bases. With V trimmed by 0 bases and J by 10 bases, 12 bases remained unmatched. Per the germline V gene, CDR1 is SGHRS and CDR2 is YFSETQ. The CDR3 runs to 17 residues. CDR3 residues: CASSLEVIGQGAREQFF. The CDR3, as DNA: TGCGCCAGCAGCTTGGAGGTTATAGGACAGGGGGCTAGGGAGCAGTTCTTC.

This rearrangement joins TRBV7-2 to TRBJ1-2; D gene uncertain. Germline V CDR1 and CDR2: SGHTA, FQGNSA. The CDR3 loop spans 14 amino acids. The V and J ends lost 2 bases and 4 bases respectively, with 11 bases between them. The CDR3 is CASSLIEEIYGYTF. The CDR3 DNA reads as TGTGCCAGCAGCTTAATAGAGGAGATCTATGGCTACACCTTC.

In its sample, this clonotype was seen a few times. The chain couples TRBV20-1 to TRBJ1-1; D remains ambiguous. CDR1 and CDR2 from the germline V gene are DFQATT and SNEGSKA (reference sequence). CDR3 length: 15 residues. V was trimmed by 0 bases and J by 3 bases, leaving 14 bases between them. The CDR3: CSARDFGRAYTEAFF. The CDR3 DNA follows: TGCAGTGCTAGAGATTTTGGCCGAGCTTACACTGAAGCTTTCTTT.

In its sample, this clonotype was seen a few times. This chain joins TRBV4-3 and TRBJ2-1; D may be TRBD2 (6 bases). Germline V gives CDR1 LGHNA, CDR2 YSLEER. Deletions cut 4 bases from V and 2 bases from J, with 15 bases between. CDR3 length: 16 amino acids. The CDR3 nucleotides are TGCGCCAGCAGCCCCTCCCCGGGGGTCACCTACAATGAGCAGTTCTTC. This translates into CASSPSPGVTYNEQFF.

The table lists this clonotype with a few counts. This chain uses TRBV20-1 with TRBJ2-1; D not resolved. Germline V lookup: CDR1 DFQATT, CDR2 SNEGSKA (reference sequence). Trimming shortened V by 5 bases and J by 3 bases, and 11 bases separated the two germline ends. This CDR3 has 13 residues. This chain's CDR3 is CSALYIDYNEQFF. CDR3 coding DNA: TGCAGTGCTCTGTACATCGACTACAATGAGCAGTTCTTC.

The sample holds a few counts of this clonotype. V is TRBV6-5 and J is TRBJ1-2; TRBD1 aligns across 9 bases. This CDR3 region has 12 residues. V lost 7 bases to trimming and J lost 7 bases; unmatched junction nucleotides: 4. Germline V gene data show CDR1 as MNHEY and CDR2 as SVGAGI. The CDR3 region has the DNA TGTGCCAGCAAAGACAGGGGGGCTGGCTACACCTTC. It translates to CASKDRGAGYTF.

The chain combines TRBV14 with TRBJ1-1; D is undetermined. The CDR3 loop spans 14 amino acids. Germline V gene sequence: CDR1 SGHDN, CDR2 FVKESK. Trimming pared 3 bases from V and 1 base from J, leaving 9 bases between. The chain's CDR3 is CASSHWMKNTEAFF. In DNA, the CDR3 is TGTGCCAGCAGCCACTGGATGAAGAACACTGAAGCTTTCTTT.

This clonotype has more than one count but fewer than ten. The gene calls are TRBV19 and TRBJ2-3; D is unresolved. Per germline, CDR1 LNHDA and CDR2 SQIVND (reference sequence). This CDR3 is built from 14 residues. V was clipped by 0 bases and J by 2 bases, with 6 bases between them. The CDR3 nucleotides read TGTGCCAGTAGTATAGATGGCTTCACAGATACGCAGTATTTT. It yields the protein CASSIDGFTDTQYF.

The sample holds a few counts of this clonotype. The chain recombines TRBV29-1 with TRBJ1-4; a weak D match, TRBD1 (5 bases). The V and J ends lost 3 bases and 3 bases respectively, with 8 bases between them. Germline lookup yields CDR1 SQVTM and CDR2 ANQGSEA. The CDR3 has 13 amino acids. The DNA of the CDR3 is TGCAGCGTTGAGGGGGTGTCTAATGAAAAACTGTTTTTT. This encodes CSVEGVSNEKLFF.

The V and J genes are TRBV11-2 and TRBJ2-7; TRBD1 matches at 9 bases. V shed 0 bases, J shed 2 bases, and the junction held 20 bases outside the gene matches. There are 21 residues in the CDR3. Germline values: CDR1 SGHAT, CDR2 FQNNGV. The CDR3 nucleotides read TGTGCCAGCAGCTTAGATTCACTTTTATTAATCCGGGACAGGGTAGCCTACGAGCAGTACTTC. This translates into CASSLDSLLLIRDRVAYEQYF.

This chain joins TRBV7-9 and TRBJ2-7; 9 nucleotides agree with TRBD1. The CDR3 length is 16 residues. J lost 5 bases, V lost 3 bases, and 11 bases had no gene match. Per the germline V gene, CDR1 is SEHNR and CDR2 is FQNEAQ (reference sequence). The CDR3: CASSFERQTGGDEQYF. DNA for the CDR3: TGTGCCAGCAGCTTTGAACGCCAGACAGGGGGGGACGAGCAGTACTTC.

Ten or more counts support this clonotype. V usage is TRBV24-1 and J usage is TRBJ1-2, with no clear D. CDR1 is KGHDR, CDR2 SFDVKD, per germline. The CDR3 consists of 12 residues. The ends were cut back, 3 bases at V and 5 bases at J, with 6 bases in the middle. In DNA form, the CDR3 reads TGTGCCACCAGTGATCGGATTTATGGCTACACCTTC. Translating it yields CATSDRIYGYTF.

The V and J genes are TRBV7-9 and TRBJ1-1; TRBD1 agrees at 9 bases. Germline lookup yields CDR1 SEHNR and CDR2 FQNEAQ (reference sequence). The CDR3 length is 16 residues. V gave up 5 bases and J gave up 4 bases; unmatched junction bases: 11. The CDR3 reads CASSAPRQGVVTEAFF. The CDR3 DNA sequence: TGTGCCAGCAGCGCCCCAAGACAGGGGGTGGTCACTGAAGCTTTCTTT.

This clonotype was observed a handful of times. This rearrangement joins TRBV6-1 to TRBJ1-1; 10 nucleotides align to TRBD1. Looked up from germline, CDR1 is MNHNS and CDR2 is SASEGT. The CDR3 totals 16 residues. V shed 6 bases and J 1 base; nucleotides not matched to a gene: 8. CDR3 amino acids: CASRRPGQGWNTEAFF. The CDR3 region has the DNA TGTGCCAGCAGACGACCGGGACAGGGGTGGAACACTGAAGCTTTCTTT.

The chain carries TRBV12-3 or TRBV12-4 and TRBJ2-7; D call uncertain. Trimming removed 3 bases from V and 3 bases from J, with 6 bases in between. This CDR3 spans 12 amino acids. The CDR3 sequence: CASSFNHYEQYF. The DNA for the CDR3 is TGTGCCAGCAGTTTTAATCACTACGAGCAGTACTTC.

CDR3 in DNA: TGTGCCAGCAGCCAAGAAGGGCGGGGGGGTAGCACAGATACGCAGTATTTT. It translates to CASSQEGRGGSTDTQYF. The chain uses TRBV4-2 and TRBJ2-3; TRBD2 matches 9 bases. The CDR3 runs to 17 residues. With V trimmed by 0 bases and J by 0 bases, 4 bases remained unmatched. Germline CDR1 LGHNA, CDR2 YNFKEQ.

This clonotype was picked up a small number of times. The chain carries TRBV19 and TRBJ1-5, with unresolved D. Germline V gives CDR1 LNHDA, CDR2 SQIVND (reference sequence). V was cut by 7 bases and J by 7 bases, with 20 bases left in between. CDR3 length: 15 amino acids. This chain's CDR3 is CASTENGGRVQPQHF. CDR3 DNA: TGTGCCAGTACAGAGAACGGCGGACGGGTCCAGCCCCAGCATTTT.

With respect to this clonotype: The missing conserved phenylalanine or tryptophan at the end of this CDR3 makes a read error likely. The gene calls are TRBV7-9 and TRBJ2-1, with D perhaps given as TRBD1 or TRBD2 (5 bases each). The germline gives CDR1 SEHNR, CDR2 FQNEAQ (reference sequence). This CDR3 spans 16 amino acids. V lost 5 bases and J 0 bases, leaving 14 bases between the germline ends. The CDR3, as DNA: TGTGCCAGCAGCCCCCCGGCAGGGAGCTCCTACAATGAGCAGTTCTCC. Encoded protein: CASSPPAGSSYNEQFS.

The rearrangement uses TRBV10-2 and TRBJ1-1, with a weak D call TRBD1 (6 bases). Germline assignment: CDR1 WSHSY and CDR2 SAAADI. V dropped 1 base and J dropped 6 bases, with 18 bases sitting between them. This CDR3 is 16 amino acids long. The CDR3 DNA reads as TGCGCCAGCAGTGAGTGGACACAGGGTTATTTCGCTGAAGCTTTCTTT. Its translation: CASSEWTQGYFAEAFF.

The chain is built from TRBV20-1 and TRBJ1-2, with D uncertain. The ends were cut back, 0 bases at V and 4 bases at J, with 21 bases in the middle. This CDR3 has 17 amino acids. Per germline, CDR1 DFQATT and CDR2 SNEGSKA (reference sequence). The DNA of the CDR3 is TGCAGTGCTAGAGATCCCCTCCGGGCCACAACGGCCTATGGCTACACCTTC. Its translation: CSARDPLRATTAYGYTF.

The chain combines TRBV27 with TRBJ2-3; 11 nucleotides agree with TRBD2. J was trimmed by 6 bases and V by 4 bases; bases with no gene match: 6. There are 15 residues in the CDR3. Germline V gene data show CDR1 as MNHEY and CDR2 as SMNVEV (reference sequence). Here the CDR3 DNA reads TGTGCCAGCAGTTATAGCGGGAGGGCCGGGGATACGCAGTATTTT. It specifies CASSYSGRAGDTQYF.

This clonotype was seen only a few times. V usage is TRBV7-2 and J usage is TRBJ1-2; D remains unclear. CDR1 and CDR2 from the germline V gene are SGHTA and FQGNSA. The CDR3 runs 15 residues. Trimming shortened V by 2 bases and J by 7 bases, and 17 bases separated the two germline ends. CDR3 sequence reads: CASSLSGGGEGGYTF. DNA of the CDR3: TGTGCCAGCAGCTTAAGTGGAGGTGGAGAGGGTGGCTACACCTTC.